The clone carrying this T cell receptor beta chain came up many times. The antigen remains undetermined. Scientists made TCR beta libraries using quantitative 5'-RACE with molecular barcodes. TCRdb called the 5' RACE reads again in MiXCR, with one record for every CDR3 protein. Of 500,000 or so distinct CDR3 sequences listed, approximately 5% were seen once; the top ten hold 3.5%. The data were obtained in a study of CD8 T cells in ankylosing spondylitis. Whole-study results and caveats: Both synovial fluid and blood in reactive arthritis had previously been reported to carry some motif variants. Disease-associated clones were CD8+ and fairly uncommon in peripheral blood. A TCR beta motif of several highly homologous variants appeared characteristic of ankylosing spondylitis blood. Matched ankylosing spondylitis synovial fluid reportedly showed significant enrichment of disease-linked clones.

Germline CDR1 reads ENHRY; CDR2 reads SYGVKD. V was pared by 6 bases and J by 6 bases, with 15 bases between. The CDR3 is made up of 13 amino acids. The rearrangement joins TRBV10-3 to TRBJ2-7; D gene unclear. The sample was blood, either unsorted or a sorted T cell fraction (not recorded which). The clonotype was recovered from a male donor with ankylosing spondylitis. This CDR3 is CAIRDGPYVEQYF. As DNA, the CDR3 is TGTGCCATCAGGGACGGCCCTTACGTCGAGCAGTACTTC.